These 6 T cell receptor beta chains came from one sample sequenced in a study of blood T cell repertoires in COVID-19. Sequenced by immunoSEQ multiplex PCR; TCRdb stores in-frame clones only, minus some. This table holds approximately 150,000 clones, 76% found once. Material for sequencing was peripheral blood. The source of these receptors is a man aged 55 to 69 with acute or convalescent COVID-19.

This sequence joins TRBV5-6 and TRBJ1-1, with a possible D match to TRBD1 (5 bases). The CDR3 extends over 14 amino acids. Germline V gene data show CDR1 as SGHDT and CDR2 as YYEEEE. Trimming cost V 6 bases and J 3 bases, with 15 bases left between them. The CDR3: CASTFGWGDTEAFF. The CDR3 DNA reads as TGTGCCAGCACCTTTGGCTGGGGGGACACTGAAGCTTTCTTT.

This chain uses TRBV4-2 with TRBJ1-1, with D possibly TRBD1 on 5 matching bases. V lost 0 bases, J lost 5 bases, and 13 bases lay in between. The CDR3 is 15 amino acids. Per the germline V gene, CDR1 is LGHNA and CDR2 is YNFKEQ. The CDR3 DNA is TGTGCCAGCAGCCAAGATCGGGGGGGGGTGACTGAAGCTTTCTTT. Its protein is CASSQDRGGVTEAFF.

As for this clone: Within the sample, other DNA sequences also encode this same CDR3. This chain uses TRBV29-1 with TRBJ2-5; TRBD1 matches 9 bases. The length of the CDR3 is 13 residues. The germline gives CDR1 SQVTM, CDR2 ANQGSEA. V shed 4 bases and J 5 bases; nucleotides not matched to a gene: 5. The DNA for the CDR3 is TGCAGCGTTGTGACAGGGGGAGGTGAGACCCAGTACTTC. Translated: CSVVTGGGETQYF. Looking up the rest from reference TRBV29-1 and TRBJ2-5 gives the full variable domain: SAVISQKPSRDICQRGTSLTIQCQVDSQVTMMFWYRQQPGQSLTLIATANQGSEATYESGFVIDKFPISRPNLTFSTLTVSNMSPEDSSIYLCSVVTGGGETQYFGPGTRLLVL.

The CDR3 DNA is TGTGCCAGCCTCCCGGGGACAGGGGATTTGAGGAATGAGCAGTTCTTC. It translates to CASLPGTGDLRNEQFF. The V call is TRBV25-1, the J call TRBJ2-1; 10 bases agree with TRBD1. Trimming took 8 bases from V and 7 from J; bases not matched to a gene: 14. Germline CDR1 reads MGHDK; CDR2 reads SYGVNS. The CDR3 loop spans 16 amino acids.

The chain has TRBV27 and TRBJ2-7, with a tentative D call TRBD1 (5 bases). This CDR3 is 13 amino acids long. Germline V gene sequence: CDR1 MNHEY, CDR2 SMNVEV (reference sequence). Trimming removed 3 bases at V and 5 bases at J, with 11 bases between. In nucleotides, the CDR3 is TGTGCCAGCAGTTTTTCCCTCAGGGACGAGCAGTACTTC. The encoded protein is CASSFSLRDEQYF.

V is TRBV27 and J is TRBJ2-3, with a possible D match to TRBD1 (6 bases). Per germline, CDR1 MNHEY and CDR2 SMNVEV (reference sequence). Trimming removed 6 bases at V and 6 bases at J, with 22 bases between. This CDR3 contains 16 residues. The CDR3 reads CASRRGDRHVMDTQYF. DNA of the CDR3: TGTGCCAGCAGGCGAGGTGACAGGCACGTGATGGATACGCAGTATTTT.